Reported below is one T cell receptor beta chain. As yet, its antigen is unknown. 5'RACE primed at constant segments yielded TCR alpha and TCR beta cDNA libraries bearing sample barcodes and UMIs. TCRdb processed the 5' RACE reads anew with MiXCR; each CDR3 protein has one entry. The table lists over 150,000 distinct CDR3 sequences, 20% to 25% of them singletons. The sample belongs to a study of T-cell memory formation after mild COVID-19. Findings and limits, study-wide: Confirmation of SARS-CoV-2 specificity was lacking for second-wave clones peaking day 37. Contracting clones localized mainly to CM and EM when CD4+ and mainly to EMRA when CD8+.

The V end lost 4 bases, the J end lost 3 bases, and 17 bases lay between the germline ends. Per germline, CDR1 SGHRS and CDR2 YFSETQ. The CDR3 has 15 amino acids. Specimen: PBMCs or a T cell subset sorted from them (not recorded which). The source of this sequence is an adult woman who had mild COVID-19 (a few samples of this study predate the infection). Cell type and time point are not known. The gene calls are TRBV5-1 and TRBJ2-7; D may correspond to TRBD1 or TRBD2 (5 bases each). The CDR3 here is CASSPGTGAYYEQYF. CDR3 sequence (DNA): TGCGCCAGCAGCCCCGGGACCGGGGCTTACTACGAGCAGTACTTC.